These 8 T cell receptor beta chains came from one sample sequenced in a study of blood T cell repertoires in COVID-19 (dated by TCRdb to 2018 to 2021). Library preparation employed the immunoSEQ multiplex PCR assay. The table was pulled from immuneACCESS by TCRdb, which kept in-frame rearrangements only. Such tables lose some clones; where checked, under half of the loss comes from unresolved V genes, and the rest has no known cause. This sample is represented by tens of thousands of clones; about 85% of them were singletons. Of the sample, about 3% is held by the ten largest clones. The specimen sequenced was peripheral blood. The receptors were sampled from a woman between 45 and 65 years old with COVID-19, enrolled during active disease.

This chain joins TRBV28 and TRBJ1-2, with D maybe TRBD1 (5 bases). Germline V gives CDR1 MDHEN, CDR2 SYDVKM. The germline V and J ends were trimmed by 1 base and 4 bases, with 7 bases remaining between them. The CDR3 has 13 amino acids. The CDR3 DNA is TGTGCCAGCAGTTTATTAGACAGCTATGGCTACACCTTC. Translating gives CASSLLDSYGYTF.

This chain uses TRBV27 with TRBJ1-5; D call uncertain. V was shortened by 9 bases and J by 7 bases, with 16 bases between the two germline ends. The length of the CDR3 is 13 residues. CDR1 is MNHEY, CDR2 SMNVEV, per germline (reference sequence). In nucleotides, the CDR3 is TGTGCCAGTTTCATACTCGGGTGGCAGCCCCAGCATTTT. Amino acid sequence: CASFILGWQPQHF.

This rearrangement joins TRBV2 to TRBJ1-1; D unresolved. The V gene's germline CDR1 is SNHLY and CDR2 FYNNEI. V was clipped by 6 bases and J by 2 bases, with 7 bases between them. The CDR3 is made up of 12 amino acids. The CDR3, as DNA: TGTGCCAGCAGCGTGTTAAACACTGAAGCTTTCTTT. This sequence encodes CASSVLNTEAFF. The complete variable domain, with remaining parts taken from reference TRBV2 and TRBJ1-1, reads EPEVTQTPSHQVTQMGQEVILRCVPISNHLYFYWYRQILGQKVEFLVSFYNNEISEKSEIFDDQFSVERPDGSNFTLKIRSTKLEDSAMYFCASSVLNTEAFFGQGTRLTVV.

Here the CDR3 reads CATPRDSGNQPQHF. CDR3 coding DNA: TGTGCCACCCCCCGGGACAGCGGCAATCAGCCCCAGCATTTT. The V and J genes are TRBV19 and TRBJ1-5, with 7 positions matching TRBD1. J lost 2 bases, V lost 10 bases, and 8 bases had no gene match. From germline, CDR1 is LNHDA and CDR2 SQIVND (reference sequence). This CDR3 is built from 14 residues.

The gene calls are TRBV2 and TRBJ2-7, with TRBD1 matching 7 bases. CDR1 and CDR2 from the germline V gene are SNHLY and FYNNEI. J gave up 0 bases and V 5 bases, and 4 bases lay outside the gene matches. This CDR3 has 14 residues. The CDR3 nucleotides read TGTGCCAGCAGTCAAGGGGGCGCCTCCTACGAGCAGTACTTC. Its protein product is CASSQGGASYEQYF.

The CDR3 spells CASSPGQGLGEQYF. The CDR3, as DNA: TGTGCCAGCAGCCCCGGACAGGGGCTGGGGGAGCAGTACTTC. This sequence joins TRBV5-4 and TRBJ2-7; 9 bases are a match to TRBD1. This CDR3 region has 14 residues. Per the germline V gene, CDR1 is SGHNT and CDR2 is YYREEE (reference sequence). With V trimmed by 4 bases and J by 7 bases, 9 bases remained unmatched.

The V call is TRBV28, the J call TRBJ2-7; no clear D gene. Trimming took 6 bases from V and 6 from J, leaving 12 bases between them. This CDR3 is 12 amino acids long. Germline assignment: CDR1 MDHEN and CDR2 SYDVKM. The CDR3 sequence: CASSLGPLEQYF. CDR3 nucleotides: TGTGCCAGCAGCCTCGGTCCCCTCGAGCAGTACTTC.

The genes are TRBV9 and TRBJ2-1, with D maybe TRBD2 (6 bases). This CDR3 comprises 14 residues. Germline V gene data show CDR1 as SGDLS and CDR2 as YYNGEE. V gave up 2 bases and J gave up 6 bases, with 12 bases separating them. The CDR3 bases are TGTGCCAGCAGCGTCCGGACTAACGGCAATGAGCAGTTCTTC. It is translated as CASSVRTNGNEQFF.